Sequencing of this T cell receptor (beta chain) was carried out in a study of cytomegalovirus exposure and HLA in healthy donors. The CDR3 totals 15 residues. CDR1 LNHDA and CDR2 SQIVND come from the germline V gene (reference sequence). Unmatched junction bases numbered 11, after V lost 5 bases and J lost 8 bases. Primers: 60 Vbeta forward and 13 Jbeta reverse. The repertoire was sequenced with immunoSEQ multiplex PCR; TCRdb's copy has only in-frame clones and lacks some. The specimen's table records more than 95,000 clones. This TCR derives from a man aged 40-50 years in good health and CMV-seronegative. The sequencing input was PBMCs. J is TRBJ2-2 and V is TRBV19; 7 positions match TRBD1. The CDR3 is CASSVTGTEKGELFF. In DNA form, the CDR3 reads TGTGCCAGTAGTGTGACCGGGACAGAAAAGGGGGAGCTGTTTTTT.